This T cell receptor delta chain was found in a study of γδ T cells in repeated Plasmodium falciparum infection. Across the study: Timepoints: baseline, immediately before selected infections, and 21 days after every infection. Malian samples came from no-transmission periods or across acute febrile malaria episodes.

Both TRG and TRD chains were sequenced from each sorted sample. TCRdb made new clone calls on the multiplex PCR reads using CATT. The sample yields tens of thousands of delta-chain clones, approximately 1.7% seen once. Remarks on this clone: TCRdb's listed protein matches a much larger clone and diverges from this DNA's translation at residue 11, likely through a read error; the protein shown comes from the DNA.

The source material was gamma-delta T cells from blood. This TCR was sampled from a pool of human donors (malaria-infected and uninfected, not separated).

Written as DNA, the CDR3 is TGTGCTTATAGAAGCCCGGAGGTTCCTATGCGCTGGGGGATTGAGGGTGAGGACACCGATAAACTCATCTTT. It codes for CAYRSPEVPMRWGIEGEDTDKLIF. The chain couples TRAV38-2/DV8 to TRDJ1; TRDD3 agrees at 9 bases. The CDR3 is made up of 24 amino acids. Per germline, CDR1 TSESDYY and CDR2 QEAYKQQN. Trimming removed 5 bases from V and 0 bases from J; junction bases left unmatched: 32.